This T cell receptor (beta chain) emerged from a study of blood T cell repertoires in COVID-19. Study information: Acute and convalescent COVID-19 specimens originated in the United States, Italy and Spain. Sample material is recorded as cDNA or gDNA derived from T cells, B-cell-depleted T cells, or PBMCs.

CDR3 length equals 15 residues. The J segment lost 4 bases and the V segment lost 4 bases, leaving 5 bases of the junction unmatched. Germline V gene data show CDR1 as SGHVS and CDR2 as FQNEAQ. In the original analysis: The assay estimated nucleated cells by amplifying reference gene primers. Generated by immunoSEQ multiplex PCR, the TCRdb table keeps only in-frame clones and is missing some. From that table come the V and J calls and clone size; the DNA was used to work out D and trimming. Of 55,000 to 80,000 clones listed, about 88% were seen once; the top ten hold approximately 0.93%. The chain links TRBV7-8 to TRBJ2-1, with 9 bases fitting TRBD2. This receptor was identified in a man in his 70s with acute or convalescent COVID-19. Sequencing input: peripheral blood. The CDR3 spells CASSWGSGGYNEQFF. The CDR3 DNA follows: TGTGCCAGCAGCTGGGGGAGCGGGGGGTACAATGAGCAGTTCTTC.